This T cell receptor (beta chain) was profiled in a study of T cell responses to AZD1222 COVID-19 vaccine. Study-level information: Second doses at about 4 or about 12 weeks were pooled. Study-level points and caveats: Targets within unmutated variant regions were reportedly found for nearly half of spike-specific TCRs. Mostly white British, mostly female donors; authors suggested clonal diversity may be underestimated. Repertoires were sampled only after the peak T cell response.

With regard to this clone: The antigen is unknown.

The data were produced by immunoSEQ multiplex PCR, yet TCRdb's version contains in-frame clones alone and is incomplete. The sample consists of 150,000 to 200,000 clones, over 80% of them appearing once. The CDR3 length is 16 residues. Germline lookup yields CDR1 SGHTA and CDR2 FQGNSA. Trimming stripped 7 bases from V and 3 bases from J, with 21 bases between. The chain links TRBV7-2 to TRBJ1-2; D is uncertain. The specimen was peripheral blood, collected on day 0 of AZD1222 vaccination. The receptor's source is an adult in good health. Here the CDR3 reads CASTRYTAAKDYGYTF. The CDR3 bases are TGTGCCAGCACGAGGTACACGGCAGCGAAAGACTATGGCTACACCTTC.